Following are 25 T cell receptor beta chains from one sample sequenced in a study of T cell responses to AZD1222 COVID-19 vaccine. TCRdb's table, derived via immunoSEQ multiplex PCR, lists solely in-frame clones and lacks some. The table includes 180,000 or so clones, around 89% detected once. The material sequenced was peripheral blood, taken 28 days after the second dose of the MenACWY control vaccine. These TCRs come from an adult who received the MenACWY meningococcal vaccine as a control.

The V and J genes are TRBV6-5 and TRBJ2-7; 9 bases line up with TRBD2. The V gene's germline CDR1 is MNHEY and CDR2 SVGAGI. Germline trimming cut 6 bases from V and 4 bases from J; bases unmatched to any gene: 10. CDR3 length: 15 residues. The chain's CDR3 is CASSYRREGKYEQYF. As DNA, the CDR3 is TGTGCCAGCAGCTACCGGCGGGAGGGGAAGTACGAGCAGTACTTC.

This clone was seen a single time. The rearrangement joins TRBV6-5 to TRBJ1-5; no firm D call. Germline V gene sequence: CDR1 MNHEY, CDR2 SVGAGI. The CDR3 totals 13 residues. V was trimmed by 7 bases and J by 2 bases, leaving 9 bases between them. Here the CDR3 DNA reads TGTGCCAGCACCGAGGACGGCAATCAGCCCCAGCATTTT. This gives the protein CASTEDGNQPQHF.

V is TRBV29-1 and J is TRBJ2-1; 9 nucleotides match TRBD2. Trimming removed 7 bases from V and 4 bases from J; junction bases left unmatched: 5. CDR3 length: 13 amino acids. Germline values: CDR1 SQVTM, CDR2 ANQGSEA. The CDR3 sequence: CSARLAVYNEQFF. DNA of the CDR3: TGCAGCGCCCGACTAGCGGTGTACAATGAGCAGTTCTTC.

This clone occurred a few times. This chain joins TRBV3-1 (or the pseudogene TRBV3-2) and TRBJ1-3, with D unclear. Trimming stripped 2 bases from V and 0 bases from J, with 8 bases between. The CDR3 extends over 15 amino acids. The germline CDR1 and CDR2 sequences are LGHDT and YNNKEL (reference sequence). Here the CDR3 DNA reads TGTGCCAGCAGCCAAATCTCCAGCTCTGGAAACACCATATATTTT. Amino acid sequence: CASSQISSSGNTIYF.

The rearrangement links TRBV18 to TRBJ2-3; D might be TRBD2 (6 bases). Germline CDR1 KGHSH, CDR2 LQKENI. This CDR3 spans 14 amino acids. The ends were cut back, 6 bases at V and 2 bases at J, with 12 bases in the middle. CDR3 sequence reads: CASSRDFLTDTQYF. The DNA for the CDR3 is TGTGCCAGCTCTCGGGACTTCCTCACAGATACGCAGTATTTT.

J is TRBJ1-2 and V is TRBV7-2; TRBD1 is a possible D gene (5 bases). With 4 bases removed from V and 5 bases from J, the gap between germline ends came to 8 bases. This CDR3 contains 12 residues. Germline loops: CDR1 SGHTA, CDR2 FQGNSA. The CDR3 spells CASSSGVYGYTF. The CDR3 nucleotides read TGTGCCAGCAGCTCGGGGGTGTATGGCTACACCTTC.

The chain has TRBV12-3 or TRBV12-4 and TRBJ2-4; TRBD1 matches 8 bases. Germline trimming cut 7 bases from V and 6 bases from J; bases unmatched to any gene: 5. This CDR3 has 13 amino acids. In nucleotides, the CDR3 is TGTGCCAGCAACATCCAGGGGGCAAACATTCAGTACTTC. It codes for CASNIQGANIQYF.

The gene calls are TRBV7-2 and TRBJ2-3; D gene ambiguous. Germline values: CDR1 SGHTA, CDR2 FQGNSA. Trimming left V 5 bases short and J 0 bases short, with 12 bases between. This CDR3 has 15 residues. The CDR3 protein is CASSPTPWSTDTQYF. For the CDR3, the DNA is TGTGCCAGCAGCCCGACGCCCTGGAGCACAGATACGCAGTATTTT. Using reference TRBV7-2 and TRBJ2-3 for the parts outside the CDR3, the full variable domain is GAGVSQSPSNKVTEKGKDVELRCDPISGHTALYWYRQSLGQGLEFLIYFQGNSAPDKSGLPSDRFSAERTGGSVSTLTIQRTQQEDSAVYLCASSPTPWSTDTQYFGPGTRLTVL.

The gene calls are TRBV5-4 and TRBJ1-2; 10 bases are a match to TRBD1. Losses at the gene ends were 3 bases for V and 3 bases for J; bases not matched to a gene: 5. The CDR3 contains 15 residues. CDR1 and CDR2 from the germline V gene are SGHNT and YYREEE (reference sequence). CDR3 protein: CASSSRDRGDYGYTF. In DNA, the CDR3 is TGTGCCAGCAGCTCCCGGGACAGGGGTGACTATGGCTACACCTTC. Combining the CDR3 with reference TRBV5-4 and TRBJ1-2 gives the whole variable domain ETGVTQSPTHLIKTRGQQVTLRCSSQSGHNTVSWYQQALGQGPQFIFQYYREEENGRGNFPPRFSGLQFPNYSSELNVNALELDDSALYLCASSSRDRGDYGYTFGSGTRLTVV.

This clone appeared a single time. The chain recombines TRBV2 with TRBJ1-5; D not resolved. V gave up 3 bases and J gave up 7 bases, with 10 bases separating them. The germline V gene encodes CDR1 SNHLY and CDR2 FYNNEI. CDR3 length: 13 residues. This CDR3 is CASSEEDRQPQHF. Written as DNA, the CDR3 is TGTGCCAGCAGTGAGGAGGATAGGCAGCCCCAGCATTTT.

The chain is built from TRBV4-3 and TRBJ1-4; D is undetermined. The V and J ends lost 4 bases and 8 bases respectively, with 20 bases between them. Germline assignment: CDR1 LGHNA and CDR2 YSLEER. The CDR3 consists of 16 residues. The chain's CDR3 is CASSPHPGRAVEKLFF. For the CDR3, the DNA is TGCGCCAGCAGCCCCCACCCAGGCAGAGCCGTCGAAAAACTGTTTTTT.

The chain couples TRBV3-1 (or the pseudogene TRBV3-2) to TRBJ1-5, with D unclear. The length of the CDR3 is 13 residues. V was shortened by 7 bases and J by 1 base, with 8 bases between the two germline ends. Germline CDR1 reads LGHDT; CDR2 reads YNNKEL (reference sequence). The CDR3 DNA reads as TGTGCCAGCACACGGGTCAGCAATCAGCCCCAGCATTTT. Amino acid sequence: CASTRVSNQPQHF.

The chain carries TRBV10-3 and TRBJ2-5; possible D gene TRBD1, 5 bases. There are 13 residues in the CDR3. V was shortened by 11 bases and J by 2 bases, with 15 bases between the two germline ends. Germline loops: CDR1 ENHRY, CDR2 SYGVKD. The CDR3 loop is CAARRAGQETQYF. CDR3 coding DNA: TGTGCCGCCCGCAGGGCAGGGCAAGAGACCCAGTACTTC.

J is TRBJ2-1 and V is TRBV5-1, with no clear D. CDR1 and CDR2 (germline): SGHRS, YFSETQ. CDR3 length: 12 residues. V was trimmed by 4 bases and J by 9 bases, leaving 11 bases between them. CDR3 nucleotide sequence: TGCGCCAGCAGCACCGAAGAACTTGAGCAGTTCTTC. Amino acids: CASSTEELEQFF.

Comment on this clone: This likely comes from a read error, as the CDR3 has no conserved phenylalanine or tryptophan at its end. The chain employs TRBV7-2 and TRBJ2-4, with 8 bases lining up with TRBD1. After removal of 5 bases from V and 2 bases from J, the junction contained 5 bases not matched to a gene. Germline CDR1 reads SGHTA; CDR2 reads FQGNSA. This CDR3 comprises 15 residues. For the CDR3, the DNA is TGTGCCAGCAGCCCGGACAGGGAGACCAAAAACATTCAGTACTAC. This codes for CASSPDRETKNIQYY.

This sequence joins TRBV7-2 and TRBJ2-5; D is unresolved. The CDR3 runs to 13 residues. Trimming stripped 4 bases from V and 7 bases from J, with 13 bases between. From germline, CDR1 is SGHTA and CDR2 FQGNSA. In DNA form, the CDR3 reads TGTGCCAGCAGCTCTCTCCGATCGGGGACCCAGTACTTC. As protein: CASSSLRSGTQYF.

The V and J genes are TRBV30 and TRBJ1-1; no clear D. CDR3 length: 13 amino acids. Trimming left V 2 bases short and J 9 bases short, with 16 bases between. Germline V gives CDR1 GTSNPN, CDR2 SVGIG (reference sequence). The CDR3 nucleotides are TGTGCCTGGAGTCCAAGACAAACATTCCAAGCTTTCTTT. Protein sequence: CAWSPRQTFQAFF.

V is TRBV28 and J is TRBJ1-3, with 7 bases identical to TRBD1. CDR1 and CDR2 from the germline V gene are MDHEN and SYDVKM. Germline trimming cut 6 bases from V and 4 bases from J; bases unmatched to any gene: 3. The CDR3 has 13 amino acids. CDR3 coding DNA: TGTGCCAGCAGCCGGGGACAGGGAAACACCATATATTTT. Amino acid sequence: CASSRGQGNTIYF.

This CDR3 reads CASSRGQPQHF. The DNA of the CDR3 is TGTGCCAGCAGTAGGGGTCAGCCCCAGCATTTT. The chain employs TRBV2 and TRBJ1-5; D possibly corresponds to TRBD1 (5 bases). Germline V lookup: CDR1 SNHLY, CDR2 FYNNEI. The V end was cut by 5 bases, the J end by 6 bases, with 5 bases between. The CDR3 totals 11 residues.

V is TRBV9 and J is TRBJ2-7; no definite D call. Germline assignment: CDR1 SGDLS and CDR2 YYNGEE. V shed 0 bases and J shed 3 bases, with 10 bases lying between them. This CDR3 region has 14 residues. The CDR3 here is CASSVAVGDYEQYF. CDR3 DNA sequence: TGTGCCAGCAGCGTAGCGGTCGGAGACTACGAGCAGTACTTC. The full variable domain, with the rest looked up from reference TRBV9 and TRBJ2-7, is DSGVTQTPKHLITATGQRVTLRCSPRSGDLSVYWYQQSLDQGLQFLIQYYNGEERAKGNILERFSAQQFPDLHSELNLSSLELGDSALYFCASSVAVGDYEQYFGPGTRLTVT.

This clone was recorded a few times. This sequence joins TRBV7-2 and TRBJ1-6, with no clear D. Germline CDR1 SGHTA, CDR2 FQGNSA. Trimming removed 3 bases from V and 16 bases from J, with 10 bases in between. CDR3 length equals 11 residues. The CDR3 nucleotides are TGTGCCAGCAGCTTTGGCGGCCATCTCCACTTT. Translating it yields CASSFGGHLHF.

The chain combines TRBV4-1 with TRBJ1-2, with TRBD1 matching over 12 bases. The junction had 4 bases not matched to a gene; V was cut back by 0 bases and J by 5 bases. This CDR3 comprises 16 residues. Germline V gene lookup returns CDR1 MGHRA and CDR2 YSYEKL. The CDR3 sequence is CASSQDQGQGAYGYTF. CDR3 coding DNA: TGCGCCAGCAGCCAAGATCAGGGACAGGGGGCGTATGGCTACACCTTC.

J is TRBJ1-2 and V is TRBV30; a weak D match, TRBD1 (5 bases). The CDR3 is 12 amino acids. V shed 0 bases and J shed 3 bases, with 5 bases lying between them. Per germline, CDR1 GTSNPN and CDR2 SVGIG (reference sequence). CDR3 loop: CAWSVGHYGYTF. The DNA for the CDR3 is TGTGCCTGGAGTGTGGGACACTATGGCTACACCTTC. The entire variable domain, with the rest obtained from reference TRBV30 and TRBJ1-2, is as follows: SQTIHQWPATLVQPVGSPLSLECTVEGTSNPNLYWYRQAAGRGLQLLFYSVGIGQISSEVPQNLSASRPQDRQFILSSKKLLLSDSGFYLCAWSVGHYGYTFGSGTRLTVV.

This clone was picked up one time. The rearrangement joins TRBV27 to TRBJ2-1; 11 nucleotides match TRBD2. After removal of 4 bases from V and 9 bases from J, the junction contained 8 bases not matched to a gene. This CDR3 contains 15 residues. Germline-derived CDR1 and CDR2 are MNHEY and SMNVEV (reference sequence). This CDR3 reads CASSWGSGRAGEQFF. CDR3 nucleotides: TGTGCCAGCAGTTGGGGTAGCGGGAGGGCCGGTGAGCAGTTCTTC.

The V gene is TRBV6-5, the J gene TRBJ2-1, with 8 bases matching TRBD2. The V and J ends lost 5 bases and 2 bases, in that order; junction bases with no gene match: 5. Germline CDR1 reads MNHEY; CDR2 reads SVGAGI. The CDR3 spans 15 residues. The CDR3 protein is CASSKSGSPYNEQFF. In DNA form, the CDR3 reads TGTGCCAGCAGTAAAAGCGGGAGTCCCTACAATGAGCAGTTCTTC.